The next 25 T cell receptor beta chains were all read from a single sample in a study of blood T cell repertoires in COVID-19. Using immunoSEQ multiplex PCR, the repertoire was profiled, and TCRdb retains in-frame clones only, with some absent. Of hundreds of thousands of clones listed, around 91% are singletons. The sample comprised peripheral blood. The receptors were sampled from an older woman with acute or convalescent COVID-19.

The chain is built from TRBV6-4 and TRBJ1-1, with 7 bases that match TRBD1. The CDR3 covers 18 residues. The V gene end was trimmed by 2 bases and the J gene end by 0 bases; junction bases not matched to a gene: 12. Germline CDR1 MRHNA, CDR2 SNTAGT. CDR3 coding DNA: TGTGCCAGCAGTGACCCAAGACAGGGCCACCTCATGAACACTGAAGCTTTCTTT. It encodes CASSDPRQGHLMNTEAFF.

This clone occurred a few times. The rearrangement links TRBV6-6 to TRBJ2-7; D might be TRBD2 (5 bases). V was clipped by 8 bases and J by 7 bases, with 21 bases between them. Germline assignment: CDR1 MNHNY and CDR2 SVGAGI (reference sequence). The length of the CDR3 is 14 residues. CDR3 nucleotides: TGTGCCAGCTCGAAATTAGACGGAACTAGGGAGCAGTACTTC. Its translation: CASSKLDGTREQYF.

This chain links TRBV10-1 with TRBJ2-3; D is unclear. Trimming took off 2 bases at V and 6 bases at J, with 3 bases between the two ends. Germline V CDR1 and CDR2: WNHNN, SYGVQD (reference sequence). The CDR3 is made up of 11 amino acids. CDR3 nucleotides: TGCGCCAGCAGTGAGCCGGATACGCAGTATTTT. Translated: CASSEPDTQYF.

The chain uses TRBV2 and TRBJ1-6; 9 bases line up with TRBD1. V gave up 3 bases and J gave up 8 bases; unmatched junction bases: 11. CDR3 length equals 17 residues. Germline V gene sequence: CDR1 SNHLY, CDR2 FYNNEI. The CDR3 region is CASSDRGQGISYSPLHF. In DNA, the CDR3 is TGTGCCAGCAGTGACAGGGGACAGGGAATTAGTTATTCACCCCTCCACTTT.

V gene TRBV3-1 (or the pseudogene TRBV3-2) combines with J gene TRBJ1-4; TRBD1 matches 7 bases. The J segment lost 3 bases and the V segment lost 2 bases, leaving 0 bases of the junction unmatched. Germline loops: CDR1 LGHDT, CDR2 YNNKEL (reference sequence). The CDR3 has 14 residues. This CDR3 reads CASSQRGPNEKLFF. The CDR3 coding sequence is TGTGCCAGCAGCCAAAGGGGGCCTAATGAAAAACTGTTTTTT.

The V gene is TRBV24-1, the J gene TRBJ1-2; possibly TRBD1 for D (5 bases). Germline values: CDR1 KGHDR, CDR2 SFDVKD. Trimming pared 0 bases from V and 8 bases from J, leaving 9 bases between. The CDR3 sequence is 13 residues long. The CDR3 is CATSDLQGGGYTF. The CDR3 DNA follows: TGTGCCACCAGTGATTTGCAGGGAGGCGGCTACACCTTC.

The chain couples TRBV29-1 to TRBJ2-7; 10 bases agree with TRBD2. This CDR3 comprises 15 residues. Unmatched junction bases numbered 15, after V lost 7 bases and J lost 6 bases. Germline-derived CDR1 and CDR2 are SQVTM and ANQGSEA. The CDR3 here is CSALKARAGGGEQYF. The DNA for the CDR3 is TGCAGCGCCCTGAAAGCCCGAGCGGGAGGGGGCGAGCAGTACTTC.

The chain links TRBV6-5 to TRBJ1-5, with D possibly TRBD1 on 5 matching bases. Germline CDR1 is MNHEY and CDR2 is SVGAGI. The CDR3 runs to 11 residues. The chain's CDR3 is CAGGANQPQHF. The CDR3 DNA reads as TGTGCGGGCGGGGCCAATCAGCCCCAGCATTTT.

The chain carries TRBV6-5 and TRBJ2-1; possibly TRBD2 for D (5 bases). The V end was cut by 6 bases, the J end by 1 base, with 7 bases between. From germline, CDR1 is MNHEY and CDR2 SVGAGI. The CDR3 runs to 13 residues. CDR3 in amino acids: CASRSGSYNEQFF. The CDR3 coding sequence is TGTGCCAGCAGAAGCGGATCCTACAATGAGCAGTTCTTC.

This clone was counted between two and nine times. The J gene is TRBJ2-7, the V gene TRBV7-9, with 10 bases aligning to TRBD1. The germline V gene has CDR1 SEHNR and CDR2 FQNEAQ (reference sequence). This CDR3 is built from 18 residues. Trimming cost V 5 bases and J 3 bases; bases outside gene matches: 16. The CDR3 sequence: CASSRGTGDLYALYEQYF. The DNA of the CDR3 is TGTGCCAGCAGCCGCGGGACAGGGGACCTCTACGCACTCTACGAGCAGTACTTC.

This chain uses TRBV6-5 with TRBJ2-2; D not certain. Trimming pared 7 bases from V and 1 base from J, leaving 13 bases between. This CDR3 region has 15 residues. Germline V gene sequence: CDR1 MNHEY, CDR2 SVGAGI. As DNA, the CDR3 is TGTGCCAGCAACGCCGCCTCCAGGAACACCGGGGAGCTGTTTTTT. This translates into CASNAASRNTGELFF.

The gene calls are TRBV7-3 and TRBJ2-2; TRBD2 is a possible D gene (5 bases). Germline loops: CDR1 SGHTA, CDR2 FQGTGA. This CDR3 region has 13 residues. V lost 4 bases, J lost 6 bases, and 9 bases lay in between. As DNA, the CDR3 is TGTGCCAGCAGCTACGGGGAAGCCGGGGAGCTGTTTTTT. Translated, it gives CASSYGEAGELFF.

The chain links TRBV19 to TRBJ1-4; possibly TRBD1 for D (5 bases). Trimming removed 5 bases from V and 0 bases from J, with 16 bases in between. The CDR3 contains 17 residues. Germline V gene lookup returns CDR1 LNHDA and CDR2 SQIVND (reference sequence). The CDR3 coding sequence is TGTGCCAGTAGTCCCCCGGGGGTGACGGCAACTAATGAAAAACTGTTTTTT. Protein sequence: CASSPPGVTATNEKLFF.

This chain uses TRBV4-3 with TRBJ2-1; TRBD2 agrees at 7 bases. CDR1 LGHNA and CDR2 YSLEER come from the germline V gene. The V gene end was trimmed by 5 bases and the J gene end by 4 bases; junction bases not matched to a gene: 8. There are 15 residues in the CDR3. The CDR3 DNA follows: TGCGCCAGCAGCAATCTAGCGGACCCTTACAATGAGCAGTTCTTC. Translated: CASSNLADPYNEQFF.

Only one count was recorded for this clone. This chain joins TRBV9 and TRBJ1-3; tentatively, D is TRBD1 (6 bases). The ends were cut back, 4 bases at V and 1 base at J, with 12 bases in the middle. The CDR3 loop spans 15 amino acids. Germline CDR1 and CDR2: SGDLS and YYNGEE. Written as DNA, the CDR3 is TGTGCCAGCAGCCCCGGGGGGCTGTCTGGAAACACCATATATTTT. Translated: CASSPGGLSGNTIYF. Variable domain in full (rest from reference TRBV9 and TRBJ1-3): DSGVTQTPKHLITATGQRVTLRCSPRSGDLSVYWYQQSLDQGLQFLIQYYNGEERAKGNILERFSAQQFPDLHSELNLSSLELGDSALYFCASSPGGLSGNTIYFGEGSWLTVV.

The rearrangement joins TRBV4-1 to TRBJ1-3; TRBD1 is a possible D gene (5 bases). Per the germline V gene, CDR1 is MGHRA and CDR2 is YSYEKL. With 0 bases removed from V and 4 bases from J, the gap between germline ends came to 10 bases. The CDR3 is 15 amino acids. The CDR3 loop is CASSQDGGTGNTIYF. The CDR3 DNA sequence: TGCGCCAGCAGCCAAGATGGAGGGACCGGAAACACCATATATTTT.

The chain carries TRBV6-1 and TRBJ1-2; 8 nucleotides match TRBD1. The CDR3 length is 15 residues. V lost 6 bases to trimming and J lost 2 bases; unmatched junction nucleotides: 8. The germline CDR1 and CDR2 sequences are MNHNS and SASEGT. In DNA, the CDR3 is TGTGCCAGCAGCCGCCGGGACAGGAAAAACTATGGCTACACCTTC. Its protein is CASSRRDRKNYGYTF.

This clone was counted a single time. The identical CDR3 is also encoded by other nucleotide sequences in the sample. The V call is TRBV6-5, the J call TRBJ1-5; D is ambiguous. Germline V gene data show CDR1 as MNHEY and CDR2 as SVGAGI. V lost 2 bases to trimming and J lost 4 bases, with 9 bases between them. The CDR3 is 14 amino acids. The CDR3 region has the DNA TGTGCCAGCAGTTACGGGCAAGGAAATCAGCCCCAGCATTTT. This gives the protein CASSYGQGNQPQHF.

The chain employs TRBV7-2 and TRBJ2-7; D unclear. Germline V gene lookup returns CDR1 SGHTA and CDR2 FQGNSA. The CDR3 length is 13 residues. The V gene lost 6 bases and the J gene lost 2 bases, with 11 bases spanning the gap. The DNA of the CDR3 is TGTGCCAGCAGGATGACTCCAACCTACGAGCAGTACTTC. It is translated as CASRMTPTYEQYF.

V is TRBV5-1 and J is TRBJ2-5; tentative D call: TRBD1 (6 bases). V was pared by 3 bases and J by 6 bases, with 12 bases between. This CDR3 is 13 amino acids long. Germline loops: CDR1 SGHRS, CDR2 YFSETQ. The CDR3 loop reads CASSSDSLKTQYF. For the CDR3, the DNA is TGCGCCAGCAGCTCGGACAGTTTAAAGACCCAGTACTTC.

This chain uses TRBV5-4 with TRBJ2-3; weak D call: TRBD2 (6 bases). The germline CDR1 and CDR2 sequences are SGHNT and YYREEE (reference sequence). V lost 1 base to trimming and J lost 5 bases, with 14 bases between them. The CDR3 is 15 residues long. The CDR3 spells CASSLIGGAQDTQYF. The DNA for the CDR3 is TGTGCCAGCAGCTTGATTGGAGGGGCCCAAGATACGCAGTATTTT.

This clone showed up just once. The CDR3 DNA reads as TGTGCCAGCATCCTGGCGGGGGGCTCACAGACTGAAGCTTTCTTT. It is translated as CASILAGGSQTEAFF. The genes are TRBV7-9 and TRBJ1-1, with D possibly TRBD1 on 6 matching bases. Trimming shortened V by 7 bases and J by 5 bases, and 20 bases separated the two germline ends. Germline V CDR1 and CDR2: SEHNR, FQNEAQ (reference sequence). CDR3 size: 15 residues.

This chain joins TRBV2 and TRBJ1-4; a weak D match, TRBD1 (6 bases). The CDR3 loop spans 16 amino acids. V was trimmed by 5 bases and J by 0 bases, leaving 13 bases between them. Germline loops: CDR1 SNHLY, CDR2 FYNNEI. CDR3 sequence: CASSYRTGSTNEKLFF. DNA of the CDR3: TGTGCCAGCAGTTACCGTACAGGGTCAACTAATGAAAAACTGTTTTTT.

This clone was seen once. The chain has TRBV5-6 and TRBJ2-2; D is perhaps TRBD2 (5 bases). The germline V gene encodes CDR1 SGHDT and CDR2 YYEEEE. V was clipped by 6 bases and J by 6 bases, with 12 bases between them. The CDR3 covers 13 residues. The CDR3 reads CASTPGAAGELFF. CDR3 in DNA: TGTGCCAGCACCCCAGGAGCGGCCGGGGAGCTGTTTTTT.

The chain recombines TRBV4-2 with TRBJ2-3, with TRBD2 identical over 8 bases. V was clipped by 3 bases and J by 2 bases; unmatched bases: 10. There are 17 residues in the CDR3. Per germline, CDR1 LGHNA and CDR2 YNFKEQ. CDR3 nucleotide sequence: TGTGCCAGCAGCCAGGCAATGGGACTAGATATCACAGATACGCAGTATTTT. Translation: CASSQAMGLDITDTQYF.